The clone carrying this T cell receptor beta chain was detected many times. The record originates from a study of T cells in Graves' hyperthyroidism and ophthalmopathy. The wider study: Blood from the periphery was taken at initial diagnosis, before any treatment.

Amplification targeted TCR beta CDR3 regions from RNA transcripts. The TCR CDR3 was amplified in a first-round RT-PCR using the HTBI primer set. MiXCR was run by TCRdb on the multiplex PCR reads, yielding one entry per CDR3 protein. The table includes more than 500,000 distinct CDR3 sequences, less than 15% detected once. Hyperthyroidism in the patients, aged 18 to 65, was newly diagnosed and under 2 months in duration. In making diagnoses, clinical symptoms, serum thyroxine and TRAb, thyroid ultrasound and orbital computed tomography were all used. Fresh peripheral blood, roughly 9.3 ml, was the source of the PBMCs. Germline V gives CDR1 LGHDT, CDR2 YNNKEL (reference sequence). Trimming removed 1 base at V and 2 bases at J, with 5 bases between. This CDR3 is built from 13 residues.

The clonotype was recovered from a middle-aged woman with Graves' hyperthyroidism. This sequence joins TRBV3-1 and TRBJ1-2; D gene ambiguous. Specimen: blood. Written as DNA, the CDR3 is TGTGCCAGCAGCCAAGTACAGAACTATGGCTACACCTTC. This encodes CASSQVQNYGYTF.